Given below is one T cell receptor beta chain in context. CDR3 size: 14 residues. Trimming at V came to 4 bases and at J to 8 bases, leaving 6 bases not matched to a gene. Germline V lookup: CDR1 SEHNR, CDR2 FQNEAQ (reference sequence). RNA was extracted with the RNeasy kit, and a quantity of roughly 0.45 to 1 ug was reverse transcribed using random hexamers. The CDR3 of TCR beta was amplified by immunoSEQ multiplex PCR across 54 Vbeta and 13 Jbeta. In TCRdb, the immunoSEQ multiplex PCR reads were re-called with MiXCR into one record per CDR3 protein. The sample holds some 450,000 distinct CDR3 sequences, 85% seen once. This specimen comes from a study of CD8 T cells in Susac syndrome.

This rearrangement joins TRBV7-9 to TRBJ2-1; TRBD2 aligns across 9 bases. This TCR came from a human donor with multiple sclerosis. Sample: CD8+ T cells from PBMCs. This CDR3 reads CASSSASGADEQFF. CDR3 DNA sequence: TGTGCCAGCAGCTCGGCTAGCGGGGCAGATGAGCAGTTCTTC.